This T cell receptor (beta chain) was observed in a study of Graves' ophthalmopathy and Graves' hyperthyroidism. Overall study results and limits: This model predicted ophthalmopathy progression (sensitivity 70% to 71%, specificity roughly 72%).

This clonotype was recorded many times. As yet, its antigen is unknown. As the template, RNA transcripts were used to amplify TCR beta CDR3 regions. First-round RT-PCR used HTBI primers; second-round multiplex PCR followed. One entry per CDR3 protein results from TCRdb running MiXCR on the multiplex PCR reads. The sample carries approximately 640,000 distinct CDR3 sequences, over 40% recorded once. A duration under 3 months, NOSPECS ≥4, CAS ≥3 and moderate-to-severe activity characterized the donors with ophthalmopathy. The CDR3 has 14 residues. V was clipped by 3 bases and J by 2 bases, with 11 bases between them. Germline lookup yields CDR1 SGDLS and CDR2 YYNGEE.

The chain carries TRBV9 and TRBJ1-2; D ambiguous. Sequences were obtained from peripheral blood. The sequence was obtained from an adult man with Graves' ophthalmopathy. The CDR3 DNA reads TGTGCCAGCAGCGCCACCGTACTCAACTATGGCTACACCTTC. This codes for CASSATVLNYGYTF.